What follows describes a single T cell receptor (beta chain). The data were taken from a study of blood T cell repertoires in COVID-19. Clones were sequenced by immunoSEQ multiplex PCR, and TCRdb holds only the in-frame ones, with some missing. The data show around 250,000 clones, around 87% seen once. The CDR3 extends over 18 amino acids. CDR1 and CDR2 from the germline V gene are ENHRY and SYGVKD. V shed 7 bases and J shed 0 bases, with 24 bases lying between them. Material: PBMCs or T cells enriched from blood (not recorded which). This sequence was found in a woman between 50 and 59 years old who had recovered from COVID-19. The gene calls are TRBV10-3 and TRBJ1-1; weak D call: TRBD1 (6 bases). The CDR3 loop is CAITPRLGRGHMNTEAFF. CDR3 DNA: TGTGCCATCACTCCAAGGTTAGGCAGGGGTCATATGAACACTGAAGCTTTCTTT.